The sample holds one count of the clone carrying this T cell receptor (beta chain). Authors' processing steps: Using reference gene primer amplification, nucleated cell counts were estimated. Using immunoSEQ multiplex PCR, the repertoire was profiled, and TCRdb retains in-frame clones only, with some absent. V and J calls and clone size are copied from that table; D and trimming were computed from the DNA. The data show under 45,000 clones, approximately 90% seen once. This sample is drawn from a study of blood T cell repertoires in COVID-19. Study-wide context: Acute-phase and convalescent COVID-19 samples originated in the United States, Italy and Spain. PBMCs, B-cell-depleted T cells, or T cells provided the cDNA or gDNA that made up the material.

CDR1 is MNHNS, CDR2 SASEGT, per germline. CDR3 length equals 13 residues. V lost 0 bases and J 8 bases, leaving 9 bases between the germline ends. The chain couples TRBV6-1 to TRBJ2-3; D is undetermined. Sequenced material: peripheral blood. The receptor comes from a man in his sixties with acute or convalescent COVID-19. CDR3: CASSEARESTQYF. The CDR3 DNA reads TGTGCCAGCAGTGAAGCTCGTGAGAGTACGCAGTATTTT.